Listed here are 27 T cell receptor beta chains from one sample, sequenced in a study of blood T cell repertoires in COVID-19. Method: immunoSEQ multiplex PCR; TCRdb's copy keeps in-frame clones and lacks some. Of about 190,000 clones in the sample, 90% are singletons; the top ten hold 0.62%. Specimen: peripheral blood. All receptors derive from a middle-aged man with acute or convalescent COVID-19.

The chain is built from TRBV5-1 and TRBJ2-2; 9 bases agree with TRBD2. V lost 4 bases and J lost 1; bases outside the gene matches: 8. The CDR3 has 17 amino acids. Looked up from germline, CDR1 is SGHRS and CDR2 is YFSETQ. CDR3 in amino acids: CASSLGVTSGNTGELFF. In nucleotides, the CDR3 is TGCGCCAGCAGCCTGGGGGTGACTAGCGGGAACACCGGGGAGCTGTTTTTT.

This clone was recorded once. V is TRBV28 and J is TRBJ2-5; no firm D call. V was shortened by 1 base and J by 5 bases, with 5 bases between the two germline ends. This CDR3 comprises 12 residues. Germline V gene data show CDR1 as MDHEN and CDR2 as SYDVKM. The CDR3 DNA reads TGTGCCAGCAGTTTATTGCGGGAGACCCAGTACTTC. This encodes CASSLLRETQYF.

This clone appeared a single time. The V gene is TRBV5-1, the J gene TRBJ1-2, with 8 bases identical to TRBD1. With V trimmed by 7 bases and J by 8 bases, 13 bases remained unmatched. The CDR3 runs to 14 residues. Germline CDR1 is SGHRS and CDR2 is YFSETQ. The CDR3 loop is CASSWTGSMTGYTF. DNA for the CDR3: TGCGCCAGCTCATGGACAGGGTCCATGACGGGCTACACCTTC.

The chain carries TRBV7-8 and TRBJ2-7; D might be TRBD1 (5 bases). The CDR3 has 13 residues. Per germline, CDR1 SGHVS and CDR2 FQNEAQ. Between the trimmed V and J ends, which lost 7 bases and 6 bases, there was a span of 16 bases. The CDR3 bases are TGTGCCAGCACCATTCAGGGATTCGGCGAGCAGTACTTC. This sequence encodes CASTIQGFGEQYF.

This sequence joins TRBV9 and TRBJ2-5; the match to TRBD1 covers 7 bases. This CDR3 is 14 amino acids long. The junction had 7 bases not matched to a gene; V was cut back by 3 bases and J by 5 bases. The germline V gene encodes CDR1 SGDLS and CDR2 YYNGEE. For the CDR3, the DNA is TGTGCCAGCAGCGACACCGGGACAGCCGAGACCCAGTACTTC. Amino acid sequence: CASSDTGTAETQYF.

The chain joins TRBV28 to TRBJ1-2; 8 bases fit TRBD1. The germline V gene encodes CDR1 MDHEN and CDR2 SYDVKM. V lost 6 bases and J lost 4; bases outside the gene matches: 7. The length of the CDR3 is 14 residues. The CDR3 region has the DNA TGTGCCAGCAGACTCACAGGGGGTTCCTATGGCTACACCTTC. Translated: CASRLTGGSYGYTF.

The gene calls are TRBV28 and TRBJ1-3; D may be TRBD1 (6 bases). V gave up 2 bases and J gave up 4 bases, with 9 bases separating them. Germline V gene lookup returns CDR1 MDHEN and CDR2 SYDVKM. This CDR3 contains 14 residues. The CDR3 loop reads CASSLLRGGNTIYF. In DNA, the CDR3 is TGTGCCAGCAGTTTACTCAGGGGAGGAAACACCATATATTTT.

The V call is TRBV5-6, the J call TRBJ2-1; D not resolved. Germline CDR1 reads SGHDT; CDR2 reads YYEEEE. CDR3 size: 14 residues. With 3 bases removed from V and 0 bases from J, the gap between germline ends came to 7 bases. CDR3 coding DNA: TGTGCCAGCAGCTCTCTAAGCTCCTACAATGAGCAGTTCTTC. The encoded protein is CASSSLSSYNEQFF. The full variable domain, with the rest looked up from reference TRBV5-6 and TRBJ2-1, is DAGVTQSPTHLIKTRGQQVTLRCSPKSGHDTVSWYQQALGQGPQFIFQYYEEEERQRGNFPDRFSGHQFPNYSSELNVNALLLGDSALYLCASSSLSSYNEQFFGPGTRLTVL.

The V call is TRBV2, the J call TRBJ2-1, with D possibly matching TRBD2 (7 bases). V was pared by 8 bases and J by 6 bases, with 17 bases between. The CDR3 is made up of 14 amino acids. Germline V CDR1 and CDR2: SNHLY, FYNNEI. The CDR3 here is CASEAGGASNEQFF. CDR3 coding DNA: TGTGCCAGCGAAGCTGGGGGGGCTTCCAATGAGCAGTTCTTC.

The chain links TRBV10-3 to TRBJ2-2; 8 positions match TRBD2. CDR3 length: 16 amino acids. Germline V gene sequence: CDR1 ENHRY, CDR2 SYGVKD. The junction had 6 bases not matched to a gene; V was cut back by 2 bases and J by 4 bases. Written as DNA, the CDR3 is TGTGCCATCAGTGAGCAGGTAGCGGGACCCACCGGGGAGCTGTTTTTT. It is translated as CAISEQVAGPTGELFF.

This clone has only a few counts. The V and J genes are TRBV6-2 or TRBV6-3 and TRBJ2-3; TRBD1 might be the D (6 bases). This CDR3 contains 13 residues. Per germline, CDR1 MNHEY and CDR2 SVGEGT. V lost 5 bases to trimming and J lost 4 bases, with 10 bases between them. The CDR3 spells CASSPGHPDTQYF. In DNA, the CDR3 is TGTGCCAGCAGTCCGGGACATCCAGATACGCAGTATTTT.

The rearrangement uses TRBV2 and TRBJ2-2; D is unresolved. Trimming left V 4 bases short and J 7 bases short, with 7 bases between. The length of the CDR3 is 12 residues. From germline, CDR1 is SNHLY and CDR2 FYNNEI. The CDR3 nucleotides read TGTGCCAGCAGTGGACTCCACGGGGAGCTGTTTTTT. As protein: CASSGLHGELFF. Supplemented by reference TRBV2 and TRBJ2-2, the full variable domain reads EPEVTQTPSHQVTQMGQEVILRCVPISNHLYFYWYRQILGQKVEFLVSFYNNEISEKSEIFDDQFSVERPDGSNFTLKIRSTKLEDSAMYFCASSGLHGELFFGEGSRLTVL.

As concerns this clone: Other DNA sequences in the same sample also yield this CDR3. The chain combines TRBV27 with TRBJ1-1; the match to TRBD1 covers 11 bases. CDR3 length: 15 residues. The germline V gene has CDR1 MNHEY and CDR2 SMNVEV (reference sequence). V shed 4 bases and J 0 bases; nucleotides not matched to a gene: 1. In DNA, the CDR3 is TGTGCCAGCAGTTGGACAGGGGGCATGAACACTGAAGCTTTCTTT. Translated, it gives CASSWTGGMNTEAFF.

This clone was seen a single time. This chain's CDR3 is CASSLSVGASNTEAFF. Here the CDR3 DNA reads TGTGCCAGCAGCTTATCAGTGGGGGCCTCGAACACTGAAGCTTTCTTT. The chain is built from TRBV7-9 and TRBJ1-1, with a possible D match to TRBD1 (6 bases). With 2 bases removed from V and 1 base from J, the gap between germline ends came to 14 bases. Germline CDR1 SEHNR, CDR2 FQNEAQ (reference sequence). This CDR3 comprises 16 residues.

This clone was counted only a few times. This rearrangement joins TRBV15 to TRBJ2-1, with 9 nucleotides matching TRBD1. The CDR3 contains 15 residues. The germline V gene encodes CDR1 LNHNV and CDR2 YYDKDF (reference sequence). V dropped 3 bases and J dropped 5; count of bases not matched to a gene: 5. DNA of the CDR3: TGTGCCACCAGCAGCGGACAGGGGTCCGACAATGAGCAGTTCTTC. This sequence encodes CATSSGQGSDNEQFF.

The CDR3 DNA follows: TGTGCCTGGAGCCTCGGGACAGGGGGCGATAGCAATCAGCCCCAGCATTTT. Its translation is CAWSLGTGGDSNQPQHF. V and J are TRBV30 and TRBJ1-5; 12 nucleotides align to TRBD1. CDR3 length: 17 residues. CDR1 and CDR2 from the germline V gene are GTSNPN and SVGIG (reference sequence). V lost 3 bases, J lost 0 bases, and 6 bases stayed unmatched.

The chain combines TRBV28 with TRBJ1-1, with TRBD1 matching 7 bases. V lost 5 bases to trimming and J lost 1 base; unmatched junction nucleotides: 4. The germline gives CDR1 MDHEN, CDR2 SYDVKM. The CDR3 is 14 residues long. This CDR3 is CASSPQGRNTEAFF. In DNA form, the CDR3 reads TGTGCCAGCAGTCCACAGGGGAGGAACACTGAAGCTTTCTTT.

The chain recombines TRBV5-1 with TRBJ2-3, with D possibly TRBD1 on 7 matching bases. The CDR3 is 12 amino acids. In germline, CDR1 is SGHRS, CDR2 YFSETQ. V was shortened by 4 bases and J by 10 bases, with 13 bases between the two germline ends. The CDR3 DNA is TGCGCCAGCAGCGCCGACAGGGAGGCGCAGTATTTT. Encoded protein: CASSADREAQYF.

V and J are TRBV7-9 and TRBJ2-1, with 9 bases aligning to TRBD1. Germline assignment: CDR1 SEHNR and CDR2 FQNEAQ (reference sequence). J lost 1 base, V lost 3 bases, and 10 bases had no gene match. The CDR3 spans 18 residues. The CDR3 DNA reads as TGTGCCAGCAGCTTTACAACCGGGACAGGGCTTTCCTACAATGAGCAGTTCTTC. Encoded protein: CASSFTTGTGLSYNEQFF.

This chain links TRBV4-1 with TRBJ1-4; D may be TRBD1 (6 bases). Trimming removed 0 bases at V and 3 bases at J, with 11 bases between. CDR1 and CDR2 from the germline V gene are MGHRA and YSYEKL. CDR3 length equals 16 residues. The CDR3 region is CASSQDGRTANEKLFF. CDR3 coding DNA: TGCGCCAGCAGCCAAGATGGAAGGACAGCTAATGAAAAACTGTTTTTT.

The V and J genes are TRBV7-9 and TRBJ2-5; D gene uncertain. The CDR3 has 16 amino acids. Germline assignment: CDR1 SEHNR and CDR2 FQNEAQ (reference sequence). V was clipped by 0 bases and J by 2 bases, with 13 bases between them. The CDR3 sequence: CASSLARGSRQETQYF. CDR3 nucleotide sequence: TGTGCCAGCAGCTTAGCGCGCGGCAGCCGACAAGAGACCCAGTACTTC.

The J gene is TRBJ2-5, the V gene TRBV6-5, with a possible D match to TRBD1 (5 bases). This CDR3 is built from 13 residues. V was trimmed by 7 bases and J by 5 bases, leaving 14 bases between them. CDR1 MNHEY and CDR2 SVGAGI come from the germline V gene. As DNA, the CDR3 is TGTGCCAGCACCTTGGACATCGGGGAGACCCAGTACTTC. This codes for CASTLDIGETQYF.

The chain is built from TRBV11-3 and TRBJ2-1, with TRBD2 as a possible D gene (6 bases). The CDR3 runs to 15 residues. Germline-derived CDR1 and CDR2 are SGHNT and YENEEA. Deletions cut 1 base from V and 2 bases from J, with 9 bases between. The chain's CDR3 is CASSLGPGAYNEQFF. DNA of the CDR3: TGTGCCAGCAGCTTAGGTCCGGGGGCCTACAATGAGCAGTTCTTC.

The CDR3 DNA reads TGTGCCAGCAGCTTGCAGGGGGCGGATGGCTACACCTTC. It specifies CASSLQGADGYTF. The V gene is TRBV5-4, the J gene TRBJ1-2, with 8 bases that match TRBD1. V shed 1 base, J shed 6 bases, and the junction held 2 bases outside the gene matches. Germline V CDR1 and CDR2: SGHNT, YYREEE (reference sequence). The CDR3 is 13 residues long.

The chain is built from TRBV5-1 and TRBJ2-3; no definite D call. The germline V gene has CDR1 SGHRS and CDR2 YFSETQ. CDR3 length: 13 amino acids. The V end lost 5 bases, the J end lost 6 bases, and 13 bases lay between the germline ends. The CDR3 protein is CASSSSGFDTQYF. For the CDR3, the DNA is TGCGCCAGCAGTTCGAGTGGTTTTGATACGCAGTATTTT.

CDR3 amino acids: CASSIRRDGNTIYF. The CDR3 region has the DNA TGTGCCAGTAGTATCAGGAGGGATGGAAACACCATATATTTT. The chain carries TRBV19 and TRBJ1-3; D call uncertain. Germline assignment: CDR1 LNHDA and CDR2 SQIVND (reference sequence). CDR3 length: 14 residues. The V end was cut by 3 bases, the J end by 3 bases, with 9 bases between.

The chain couples TRBV19 to TRBJ1-3; TRBD1 agrees at 8 bases. The trim removed 3 bases at V and 3 bases at J, leaving 7 bases unmatched. The V gene's germline CDR1 is LNHDA and CDR2 SQIVND (reference sequence). CDR3 length: 16 amino acids. The CDR3, as DNA: TGTGCCAGTAGTATTGCCAGGGGGCCAGATGGAAACACCATATATTTT. It codes for CASSIARGPDGNTIYF.